The entry below gives a single T cell receptor (beta chain) sequence along with its context. Its specificity is unknown. Trimming cost V 4 bases and J 9 bases; bases outside gene matches: 7. The CDR3 has 13 amino acids. Germline CDR1 is SGHAT and CDR2 is FQNNGV. Sequenced by immunoSEQ multiplex PCR; TCRdb stores in-frame clones only, minus some. The profile shows under 15,000 clones, just under 80% of them singletons. This specimen comes from a study of PD-1 blockade in classical Hodgkin lymphoma. Whole-study findings and limits: A significant rise in TCR diversity by C4D1 was seen for CD4+ but not CD8+ cells. At baseline, newly diagnosed patients reportedly showed less TCR diversity than healthy donors. No one has yet defined what causes the repertoire differences, which may be disease activity or prior therapy.

Each of the patients experienced relapse following autologous stem cell transplantation, and their brentuximab vedotin exposure differed. Source: peripheral blood mononuclear cells (PBMCs), taken at baseline. The sequence was collected from a human donor with classical Hodgkin lymphoma. The genes are TRBV11-2 and TRBJ1-1, with 8 bases that match TRBD1. Written as DNA, the CDR3 is TGTGCCAGCAGCTCGGACAGGGTGTTTCAAGCTTTCTTT. Encoded protein: CASSSDRVFQAFF.